This is a list of T cell receptor beta chains from one sample in a study of shared clonotypes between healthy human individuals. Sequenced by immunoSEQ multiplex PCR; TCRdb stores in-frame clones only, minus some. The table records about 680,000 clones, about 91% of them present only once. Sequencing was performed on naive CD8+ T cells sorted from blood. The receptors were sampled from a man in his thirties or forties in good health. CDR3s include the opening cysteine and the closing phenylalanine or tryptophan. A D gene is named only where the DNA matches it firmly. A clone size is listed for some rows: how often the clone was seen (once, few, many), or a class if it is expanded.

TRBJ1-1 | TRBV6-4 | - | - | CASSDIGRTEAFF | TGTGCCAGCAGTGACATAGGGCGTACTGAAGCTTTCTTT
TRBJ2-7 | TRBV5-1 | - | - | CASSQSYEQYF | TGCGCCAGCAGCCAATCCTACGAGCAGTACTTC
TRBJ2-7 | TRBV28 | TRBD2 | - | CASCIRGRNEQYF | TGTGCCAGCTGCATACGCGGGAGGAACGAGCAGTACTTC
TRBJ2-5 | TRBV7-2 | TRBD1 | once | CASSSAWAQGAQETQYF | TGTGCCAGCAGCTCCGCGTGGGCACAGGGGGCACAAGAGACCCAGTACTTC
TRBJ2-7 | TRBV19 | TRBD1 | - | CASSVGTDEQYF | TGTGCCAGTAGTGTCGGGACAGATGAGCAGTACTTC
TRBJ2-7 | TRBV15 | TRBD1 | - | CATSSDAGTGYEQYF | TGTGCCACCAGCAGCGACGCCGGGACAGGTTACGAGCAGTACTTC
TRBJ2-5 | TRBV6-4 | TRBD2 | - | CASSDTLASWASGRIKETQYF | TGTGCCAGCAGTGACACCCTGGCCTCCTGGGCTAGCGGGAGGATTAAAGAGACCCAGTACTTC
TRBJ2-1 | TRBV7-8 | TRBD2 | - | CASRPKLAGGGSEQFF | TGTGCCAGCAGACCCAAACTAGCGGGAGGGGGGAGTGAGCAGTTCTTC
TRBJ1-1 | TRBV19 | - | - | CASSIGPRQSNTEAFF | TGTGCCAGTAGTATAGGTCCACGACAATCGAACACTGAAGCTTTCTTT
TRBJ2-7 | TRBV5-1 | - | - | CASSMGREEYF | TGCGCCAGCAGCATGGGACGAGAGGAGTACTTC
TRBJ1-1 | TRBV2 | - | - | CASIEWGPAYEAFF | TGTGCCAGCATTGAGTGGGGCCCGGCGTATGAAGCTTTCTTT
TRBJ2-7 | TRBV11-2 | - | - | CASSLDPTLAGLLAYEQYF | TGTGCCAGCAGCTTAGATCCCACACTTGCAGGGTTGTTGGCCTACGAGCAGTACTTC
TRBJ2-2 | TRBV7-9 | TRBD2 | - | CASSGRLAENTGELFF | TGTGCCAGCAGCGGCAGACTAGCGGAGAACACCGGGGAGCTGTTTTTT
TRBJ2-7 | TRBV5-6 | TRBD2 | - | CASSFRDRGLAGYEQYF | TGTGCCAGCAGCTTCCGGGACAGGGGACTAGCGGGCTACGAGCAGTACTTC
TRBJ2-7 | TRBV9 | TRBD1 | - | CASSVRWTGAYEQYF | TGTGCCAGCAGCGTTAGATGGACAGGGGCCTACGAGCAGTACTTC
TRBJ2-7 | TRBV28 | TRBD2 | once | CASSPLAGNSYEQYF | TGTGCCAGCAGTCCCCTAGCGGGGAACTCCTACGAGCAGTACTTC
TRBJ2-7 | TRBV14 | - | - | CASSQNQGYTYEQYF | TGTGCCAGCAGCCAAAACCAGGGTTATACCTACGAGCAGTACTTC